This T cell receptor beta chain stems from a study of cytomegalovirus exposure and HLA in healthy donors. At the level of the study: The 90 to 150 validation repertoires, a later analysis reported, used the same platform as the roughly 730 repertoires from the first cohort.

The study's findings and limits: Researchers catalogued 160 or so TCR beta chains as cytomegalovirus-associated. The majority of TCR sequences were rare, yet some public TCRs appeared in many donors.

The method was immunoSEQ multiplex PCR; TCRdb's version includes in-frame clones alone and lacks a portion of them. The sample includes 330,000 or so clones, approximately 90% of them seen just once. Germline V gives CDR1 SGHTA, CDR2 FQGTGA. Trimming cost V 5 bases and J 0 bases, with 8 bases left between them. The CDR3 covers 15 residues. Note on this clone: Its antigen is unknown.

The chain uses TRBV7-3 and TRBJ2-6; D gene uncertain. The clonotype comes from a woman in her late teens or twenties in good health and CMV-seronegative. The sample was PBMCs. The CDR3 loop is CASSDTHSGANVLTF. CDR3 coding DNA: TGTGCCAGCAGCGATACTCACTCTGGGGCCAACGTCCTGACTTTC.